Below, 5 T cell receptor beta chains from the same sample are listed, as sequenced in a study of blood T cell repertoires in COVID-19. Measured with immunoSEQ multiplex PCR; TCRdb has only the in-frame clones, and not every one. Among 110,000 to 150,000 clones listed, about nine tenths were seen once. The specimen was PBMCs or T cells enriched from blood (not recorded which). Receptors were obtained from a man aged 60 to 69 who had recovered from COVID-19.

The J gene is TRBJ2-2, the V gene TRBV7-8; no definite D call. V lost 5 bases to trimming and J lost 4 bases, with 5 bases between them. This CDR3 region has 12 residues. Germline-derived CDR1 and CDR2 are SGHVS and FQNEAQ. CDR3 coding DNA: TGTGCCAGCAGCCTATCCACCGGGGAGCTGTTTTTT. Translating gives CASSLSTGELFF.

Written as DNA, the CDR3 is TGTGCCAGCAGTTTTACCGGGACTAGCGGGAGGAATGAGCAGTTCTTC. Amino acids: CASSFTGTSGRNEQFF. V is TRBV6-5 and J is TRBJ2-1, with 15 positions matching TRBD2. Unmatched junction bases numbered 5, after V lost 4 bases and J lost 7 bases. The CDR3 loop spans 16 amino acids. Germline V gene sequence: CDR1 MNHEY, CDR2 SVGAGI.

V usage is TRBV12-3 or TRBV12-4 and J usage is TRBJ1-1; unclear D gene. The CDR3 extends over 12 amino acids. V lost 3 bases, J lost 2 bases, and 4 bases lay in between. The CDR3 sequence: CASSFYNTEAFF. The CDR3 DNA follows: TGTGCCAGCAGTTTTTATAACACTGAAGCTTTCTTT.

CDR3 bases: TGTGCCAGTAGGGGGACAGGGGAAGTCTACGAGCAGTACTTC. Translated: CASRGTGEVYEQYF. J is TRBJ2-7 and V is TRBV19; 10 bases agree with TRBD1. V lost 6 bases and J lost 3; bases outside the gene matches: 5. The germline CDR1 and CDR2 sequences are LNHDA and SQIVND (reference sequence). The CDR3 extends over 14 amino acids.

This CDR3 is CASSYDRGNQPQHF. The CDR3 DNA is TGTGCCAGCAGTTACGACAGGGGCAATCAGCCCCAGCATTTT. This rearrangement joins TRBV6-5 to TRBJ1-5, with 7 bases identical to TRBD1. Looked up from germline, CDR1 is MNHEY and CDR2 is SVGAGI. V lost 2 bases and J lost 2; bases outside the gene matches: 0. The CDR3 covers 14 residues.